Each of the 22 T cell receptor beta chains below was sequenced from the same sample in a study of vaccination and CD4 T cells after COVID-19. Sequencing of DNA taken from cultured CD4+ T cells relied on the Oncomine TCR Beta short-read assay. TCRdb called the PCR reads again in MiXCR, with one record for every CDR3 protein. This sample has 8,000 to 9,500 distinct CDR3 sequences; roughly two fifths occur once, and the top ten carry over 15%. The antigens for these receptors are not known. As to treatment: roughly 11-day PBMC culture with coronavirus spike peptide pools or control peptides (ViraFEST assay). The unexposed donor provided CD4+ T cells, which were taken before the COVID-19 pandemic (2011-2018). The sample consisted of CD4+ T cells from blood, cultured in vitro. The receptors originated from a human donor in good health.

The chain couples TRBV28 to TRBJ2-1; possibly TRBD2 for D (6 bases). The CDR3 loop spans 13 amino acids. The V gene lost 7 bases and the J gene lost 9 bases, with 16 bases spanning the gap. CDR1 MDHEN and CDR2 SYDVKM come from the germline V gene. CDR3 sequence reads: CASIGPGGFEQFF. The CDR3 DNA reads TGTGCCAGCATCGGACCTGGGGGGTTTGAGCAGTTCTTC.

This chain joins TRBV5-1 and TRBJ2-5; the D call may be TRBD1 or TRBD2 (5 bases each). The germline V gene encodes CDR1 SGHRS and CDR2 YFSETQ. The ends were cut back, 7 bases at V and 4 bases at J, with 17 bases in the middle. There are 14 residues in the CDR3. CDR3 nucleotide sequence: TGCGCCAGCCAATTTCCGGGGCTCCGAGAGACCCAGTACTTC. This gives the protein CASQFPGLRETQYF.

This chain links TRBV5-1 with TRBJ2-7; unclear D gene. V lost 0 bases to trimming and J lost 5 bases, with 6 bases between them. The CDR3 covers 12 residues. Germline V lookup: CDR1 SGHRS, CDR2 YFSETQ. The CDR3 loop reads CASSLAGDEQYF. Here the CDR3 DNA reads TGCGCCAGCAGCTTGGCTGGGGACGAGCAGTACTTC.

The rearrangement joins TRBV11-2 to TRBJ2-7; D is perhaps TRBD2 (6 bases). The germline V and J ends were trimmed by 5 bases and 4 bases, with 21 bases remaining between them. This CDR3 region has 16 residues. The germline V gene encodes CDR1 SGHAT and CDR2 FQNNGV. CDR3 in amino acids: CASSPLRGAGLYEQYF. The CDR3 DNA reads TGTGCCAGCAGCCCACTGCGGGGCGCCGGGTTATACGAGCAGTACTTC.

The chain joins TRBV20-1 to TRBJ2-5; D possibly uses TRBD1 or TRBD2 (6 bases each). The CDR3 loop spans 15 amino acids. The germline CDR1 and CDR2 sequences are DFQATT and SNEGSKA (reference sequence). V lost 6 bases to trimming and J lost 4 bases, with 21 bases between them. Written as DNA, the CDR3 is TGCAGTGCCGAAGGCACGGGGGCCGGGGGAGAGACCCAGTACTTC. Translated: CSAEGTGAGGETQYF.

This clonotype was counted a few times. The chain carries TRBV10-3 and TRBJ2-5; no reliable D call. Per germline, CDR1 ENHRY and CDR2 SYGVKD. The CDR3 has 11 amino acids. V lost 4 bases and J 5 bases, leaving 5 bases between the germline ends. The CDR3 sequence: CAISVNETQYF. CDR3 in DNA: TGTGCCATCAGTGTCAATGAGACCCAGTACTTC.

The V gene is TRBV19, the J gene TRBJ2-1; 7 bases map to TRBD2. Germline V CDR1 and CDR2: LNHDA, SQIVND (reference sequence). Trimming took 3 bases from V and 0 from J; bases not matched to a gene: 5. This CDR3 is built from 16 residues. The CDR3 DNA reads TGTGCCAGTAGTATTCTTGGCGGGGGCTCCTACAATGAGCAGTTCTTC. Protein: CASSILGGGSYNEQFF.

This chain connects TRBV5-1 to TRBJ1-2, with 7 nucleotides matching TRBD1. CDR1 and CDR2 from the germline V gene are SGHRS and YFSETQ. The CDR3 runs 14 residues. V shed 2 bases, J shed 2 bases, and the junction held 3 bases outside the gene matches. CDR3 region: CASSFTGENYGYTF. For the CDR3, the DNA is TGCGCCAGCAGCTTCACAGGGGAAAACTATGGCTACACCTTC. The entire variable domain, with the rest obtained from reference TRBV5-1 and TRBJ1-2, is as follows: KAGVTQTPRYLIKTRGQQVTLSCSPISGHRSVSWYQQTPGQGLQFLFEYFSETQRNKGNFPGRFSGRQFSNSRSEMNVSTLELGDSALYLCASSFTGENYGYTFGSGTRLTVV.

The genes are TRBV6-1 and TRBJ1-6; D uncertain. CDR3 length: 14 amino acids. Germline V gene data show CDR1 as MNHNS and CDR2 as SASEGT. V was shortened by 3 bases and J by 0 bases, with 3 bases between the two germline ends. CDR3: CASSEISYNSPLHF. In nucleotides, the CDR3 is TGTGCCAGCAGTGAGATCTCCTATAATTCACCCCTCCACTTT.

This clonotype was seen a handful of times. The rearrangement uses TRBV7-2 and TRBJ2-5; 11 positions agree with TRBD2. The CDR3 runs 15 residues. Germline V CDR1 and CDR2: SGHTA, FQGNSA. J lost 5 bases, V lost 1 base, and 3 bases had no gene match. CDR3 region: CASSLESSGGETQYF. The CDR3, as DNA: TGTGCCAGCAGCTTAGAATCTAGCGGGGGGGAGACCCAGTACTTC.

There are a few counts of this clonotype. The V gene is TRBV19, the J gene TRBJ1-5; the D gene is possibly TRBD1 (5 bases). Germline V CDR1 and CDR2: LNHDA, SQIVND (reference sequence). V was pared by 5 bases and J by 7 bases, with 15 bases between. The CDR3 is 14 amino acids. In DNA, the CDR3 is TGTGCCAGTAGTGGAGCAGGGCTGGGGCAGCCCCAGCATTTT. Encoded protein: CASSGAGLGQPQHF.

The chain couples TRBV6-5 to TRBJ2-7, with unresolved D. Looked up from germline, CDR1 is MNHEY and CDR2 is SVGAGI. CDR3 length equals 18 residues. The V end lost 0 bases, the J end lost 3 bases, and 21 bases lay between the germline ends. CDR3 nucleotides: TGTGCCAGCAGTTACTCAAACCGGATCGCAGGTTTTCTCTACGAGCAGTACTTC. Translation gives CASSYSNRIAGFLYEQYF.

The V call is TRBV12-3 or TRBV12-4, the J call TRBJ2-5; 8 nucleotides match TRBD1. CDR3 length: 15 residues. The V gene end was trimmed by 5 bases and the J gene end by 1 base; junction bases not matched to a gene: 6. For the CDR3, the DNA is TGTGCCAGCAGTCCATGGGGACAGGCCCAAGAGACCCAGTACTTC. As protein: CASSPWGQAQETQYF.

In nucleotides, the CDR3 is TGTGCCTGGAGCCCCCCGGGACAGCTCAATCAGCCCCAGCATTTT. Translated, it gives CAWSPPGQLNQPQHF. This chain links TRBV30 with TRBJ1-5; 7 nucleotides line up with TRBD1. CDR1 and CDR2 (germline): GTSNPN, SVGIG (reference sequence). V trimming: 3 bases; J trimming: 3 bases; junction bases outside the gene matches: 8. The CDR3 length is 15 residues.

This chain joins TRBV25-1 and TRBJ1-1; a weak D match, TRBD1 (6 bases). The germline gives CDR1 MGHDK, CDR2 SYGVNS. CDR3 length: 12 residues. Trimming cost V 5 bases and J 3 bases, with 7 bases left between them. In nucleotides, the CDR3 is TGTGCCAGCAGTCACAGGGACACTGAAGCTTTCTTT. It yields the protein CASSHRDTEAFF.

CDR3: CAWSVRSVLGERNEQFF. In DNA, the CDR3 is TGTGCCTGGAGTGTACGGTCGGTTCTAGGGGAACGCAATGAGCAGTTCTTC. This chain links TRBV30 with TRBJ2-1, with D possibly being TRBD1 (5 bases). CDR3 length equals 17 residues. Trimming removed 0 bases from V and 6 bases from J, with 21 bases in between. Germline-derived CDR1 and CDR2 are GTSNPN and SVGIG (reference sequence).

This clonotype was found a few times. The V call is TRBV19, the J call TRBJ1-1, with D possibly TRBD1 on 5 matching bases. Trimming shortened V by 3 bases and J by 1 base, and 21 bases separated the two germline ends. This CDR3 has 18 residues. Germline assignment: CDR1 LNHDA and CDR2 SQIVND (reference sequence). Here the CDR3 DNA reads TGTGCCAGTAGTATGGGGGGAGGGAGATGGGGTCGGAACACTGAAGCTTTCTTT. It is translated as CASSMGGGRWGRNTEAFF.

V usage is TRBV6-5 and J usage is TRBJ2-1, with TRBD2 matching 9 bases. The CDR3 extends over 16 amino acids. With V trimmed by 1 base and J by 9 bases, 10 bases remained unmatched. From germline, CDR1 is MNHEY and CDR2 SVGAGI. The CDR3 DNA sequence: TGTGCCAGCAGTTACTTCGCGGGAGGGGGTCGAGCTGAGCAGTTCTTC. Translated, it gives CASSYFAGGGRAEQFF.

This sequence joins TRBV20-1 and TRBJ1-2; D not certain. Per germline, CDR1 DFQATT and CDR2 SNEGSKA (reference sequence). The V and J ends lost 4 bases and 4 bases respectively, with 13 bases between them. The CDR3 contains 13 residues. The CDR3 coding sequence is TGCAGTGCTAAGGTCTCCACCCCCTATGGCTACACCTTC. Its translation is CSAKVSTPYGYTF.

The chain is built from TRBV5-4 and TRBJ2-4, with D perhaps TRBD1 (5 bases). V shed 5 bases and J shed 0 bases, with 12 bases lying between them. The CDR3 loop spans 15 amino acids. CDR1 SGHNT and CDR2 YYREEE come from the germline V gene (reference sequence). The CDR3 DNA follows: TGTGCCAGCAGGGGGCCCGACCTAGCCAAAAACATTCAGTACTTC. It is translated as CASRGPDLAKNIQYF.

The chain couples TRBV27 to TRBJ1-1, with 7 bases aligning to TRBD1. There are 13 residues in the CDR3. The V segment lost 11 bases and the J segment 4 bases; nucleotides outside the gene matches: 10. Per the germline V gene, CDR1 is MNHEY and CDR2 is SMNVEV (reference sequence). CDR3 protein: CASRGRAGTEAFF. The DNA of the CDR3 is TGTGCCTCCAGGGGGAGGGCCGGCACTGAAGCTTTCTTT.

The chain links TRBV7-2 to TRBJ1-4, with TRBD1 matching 10 bases. This CDR3 has 14 residues. Germline V gene sequence: CDR1 SGHTA, CDR2 FQGNSA. V lost 6 bases, J lost 7 bases, and 5 bases stayed unmatched. CDR3 nucleotides: TGTGCCAGCAGGACAGGGGGCGCAGGTGAAAAACTGTTTTTT. It is translated as CASRTGGAGEKLFF.